These 31 T cell receptor beta chains came from one sample sequenced in a study of beta chain features in type 1 diabetes. General observations from the study: In every one of the four CD4+ subsets, TCRB CDR3s were moderately but significantly shorter in Type 1 diabetes patients.

Since all of the isolated RNA was reverse transcribed, expressed TCRB transcripts were what got sequenced. Sequencing was performed with immunoSEQ multiplex PCR; in TCRdb, only in-frame clones are kept and a portion is missing. The table includes over 150,000 clones, 8% to 8.5% detected once. These receptors lack a known antigen. The sample comprised central memory CD4+ T cells from blood. The origin of the receptors is a woman aged 18 to 35 with type 1 diabetes.

The genes are TRBV29-1 and TRBJ1-1; perhaps TRBD1 as D (5 bases). V was cut by 8 bases and J by 5 bases, with 15 bases left in between. Germline assignment: CDR1 SQVTM and CDR2 ANQGSEA. CDR3 size: 12 residues. The CDR3 region has the DNA TGCAGCACCAACCAGGGCCGTACTGAAGCTTTCTTT. Translating gives CSTNQGRTEAFF.

The V and J genes are TRBV7-2 and TRBJ2-1, with D uncertain. Germline CDR1 is SGHTA and CDR2 is FQGNSA. The CDR3 loop spans 16 amino acids. The V end was cut by 2 bases, the J end by 0 bases, with 11 bases between. The CDR3 here is CASSLSQASSYNEQFF. CDR3 DNA sequence: TGTGCCAGCAGCTTATCGCAGGCCAGCTCCTACAATGAGCAGTTCTTC.

The table lists this clone with a few counts. The chain combines TRBV6-6 with TRBJ2-7; TRBD2 agrees at 10 bases. Germline lookup yields CDR1 MNHNY and CDR2 SVGAGI (reference sequence). V was pared by 5 bases and J by 5 bases, with 6 bases of the junction left unmatched. The CDR3 extends over 14 amino acids. This CDR3 reads CASSPLAGVDEQYF. Written as DNA, the CDR3 is TGTGCCAGCAGTCCCCTAGCGGGAGTGGACGAGCAGTACTTC.

J is TRBJ2-3 and V is TRBV7-3; 7 bases align to TRBD2. CDR1 and CDR2 from the germline V gene are SGHTA and FQGTGA. The CDR3 totals 14 residues. V was pared by 1 base and J by 6 bases, with 4 bases of the junction left unmatched. This chain's CDR3 is CASSLSGSTDTQYF. The CDR3 region has the DNA TGTGCCAGCAGCTTAAGCGGGAGTACTGATACGCAGTATTTT.

The chain combines TRBV7-3 with TRBJ2-3, with TRBD1 as a possible D gene (5 bases). The germline CDR1 and CDR2 sequences are SGHTA and FQGTGA. V was cut by 5 bases and J by 1 base, with 13 bases left in between. This CDR3 has 15 residues. This CDR3 is CASSRRGEGTDTQYF. Here the CDR3 DNA reads TGTGCCAGCAGCAGAAGGGGTGAGGGCACAGATACGCAGTATTTT.

The chain joins TRBV11-3 to TRBJ1-1, with D possibly matching TRBD1 (5 bases). Trimming pared 6 bases from V and 0 bases from J, leaving 11 bases between. Germline V gives CDR1 SGHNT, CDR2 YENEEA. This CDR3 has 14 amino acids. CDR3 bases: TGTGCCAGCAGACAACAGGCCCTGAACACTGAAGCTTTCTTT. The encoded protein is CASRQQALNTEAFF.

This chain connects TRBV5-1 to TRBJ2-5; the match to TRBD2 covers 7 bases. The length of the CDR3 is 15 residues. The germline V gene has CDR1 SGHRS and CDR2 YFSETQ. V was clipped by 4 bases and J by 3 bases; unmatched bases: 9. The DNA of the CDR3 is TGCGCCAGCAGCCAGGGACTACACTCGAAAGAGACCCAGTACTTC. Its translation is CASSQGLHSKETQYF.

This clone was seen more than once but under ten times. The chain couples TRBV13 to TRBJ2-7, with TRBD1 identical over 9 bases. CDR1 and CDR2 from the germline V gene are PRHDT and FYEKMQ (reference sequence). This CDR3 contains 15 residues. V was clipped by 5 bases and J by 6 bases; unmatched bases: 11. The CDR3 DNA reads as TGTGCCAGCAGCCGGATCAGACAGGGGGTCGGCGAGCAGTACTTC. This encodes CASSRIRQGVGEQYF.

This clone was seen a few times. This chain uses TRBV28 with TRBJ2-1; D gene uncertain. The CDR3 contains 14 residues. Per germline, CDR1 MDHEN and CDR2 SYDVKM. The germline V and J ends were trimmed by 7 bases and 0 bases, with 10 bases remaining between them. CDR3 sequence reads: CASNRHPSYNEQFF. The CDR3 DNA is TGTGCCAGCAACAGACACCCCTCCTACAATGAGCAGTTCTTC. The full variable domain, its missing parts supplied by reference TRBV28 and TRBJ2-1, is DVKVTQSSRYLVKRTGEKVFLECVQDMDHENMFWYRQDPGLGLRLIYFSYDVKMKEKGDIPEGYSVSREKKERFSLILESASTNQTSMYLCASNRHPSYNEQFFGPGTRLTVL.

This clone has just a few counts. The V call is TRBV28, the J call TRBJ2-7, with 7 bases that match TRBD2. Trimming removed 6 bases from V and 2 bases from J; junction bases left unmatched: 4. Per germline, CDR1 MDHEN and CDR2 SYDVKM. CDR3 length: 13 amino acids. CDR3 loop: CASSPGGAYEQYF. CDR3 DNA: TGTGCCAGCAGCCCTGGGGGGGCCTACGAGCAGTACTTC.

This clone was counted ten times or more. The chain links TRBV19 to TRBJ1-4; D unclear. Between the trimmed V and J ends, which lost 8 bases and 3 bases, there was a span of 13 bases. The CDR3 spans 14 residues. In germline, CDR1 is LNHDA, CDR2 SQIVND (reference sequence). The CDR3 loop reads CASSMTSANEKLFF. The CDR3 DNA reads as TGTGCCAGTTCCATGACATCCGCTAATGAAAAACTGTTTTTT.

The genes are TRBV19 and TRBJ1-5; D remains unclear. The germline V gene encodes CDR1 LNHDA and CDR2 SQIVND (reference sequence). V was cut by 4 bases and J by 3 bases, with 4 bases left in between. There are 12 residues in the CDR3. CDR3 DNA: TGTGCCAGTAGTACCTACAATCAGCCCCAGCATTTT. Amino acid sequence: CASSTYNQPQHF.

The V call is TRBV7-2, the J call TRBJ2-5; weak D call: TRBD2 (5 bases). Trimming took 5 bases from V and 2 from J, leaving 9 bases between them. The CDR3 runs 13 residues. Per germline, CDR1 SGHTA and CDR2 FQGNSA. In DNA form, the CDR3 reads TGTGCCAGCAGCCGGAGGACGCAAGAGACCCAGTACTTC. Translation gives CASSRRTQETQYF. The full variable domain, in which reference TRBV7-2 and TRBJ2-5 provide the parts outside the CDR3, is GAGVSQSPSNKVTEKGKDVELRCDPISGHTALYWYRQSLGQGLEFLIYFQGNSAPDKSGLPSDRFSAERTGGSVSTLTIQRTQQEDSAVYLCASSRRTQETQYFGPGTRLLVL.

This clone was seen ten or more times. The V call is TRBV10-3, the J call TRBJ1-5, with a weak D call TRBD1 (5 bases). The V end lost 4 bases, the J end lost 4 bases, and 14 bases lay between the germline ends. CDR1 is ENHRY, CDR2 SYGVKD, per germline. The CDR3 length is 15 residues. CDR3 sequence (DNA): TGTGCCATCAGTGGGGGGGGGTCCCAGAATCAGCCCCAGCATTTT. It specifies CAISGGGSQNQPQHF.

The chain carries TRBV6-1 and TRBJ2-7, with D perhaps matching TRBD1 (5 bases). The CDR3 is 13 amino acids. In germline, CDR1 is MNHNS, CDR2 SASEGT. V dropped 5 bases and J dropped 9 bases, with 17 bases sitting between them. The CDR3 nucleotides are TGTGCCAGCAGTCCAACGACAGTCATACGGCAGTACTTC. It codes for CASSPTTVIRQYF.

The chain joins TRBV18 to TRBJ1-2; D might be TRBD1 (5 bases). The CDR3 sequence is 15 residues long. V dropped 3 bases and J dropped 6 bases, with 17 bases sitting between them. CDR1 and CDR2 (germline): KGHSH, LQKENI. CDR3 residues: CASSPRDLGRNGYTF. In DNA, the CDR3 is TGTGCCAGCTCACCTCGGGACTTAGGACGGAATGGCTACACCTTC. The full variable domain, with the rest looked up from reference TRBV18 and TRBJ1-2, is NAGVMQNPRHLVRRRGQEARLRCSPMKGHSHVYWYRQLPEEGLKFMVYLQKENIIDESGMPKERFSAEFPKEGPSILRIQQVVRGDSAAYFCASSPRDLGRNGYTFGSGTRLTVV.

This chain joins TRBV7-2 and TRBJ2-1, with 10 bases lining up with TRBD2. The junction had 11 bases not matched to a gene; V was cut back by 5 bases and J by 7 bases. Germline-derived CDR1 and CDR2 are SGHTA and FQGNSA. The CDR3 has 16 residues. CDR3 coding DNA: TGTGCCAGCAGCCTTGGTGGTAGCGGGGGGCTAAATGAGCAGTTCTTC. Protein: CASSLGGSGGLNEQFF. Full variable domain (rest looked up from reference TRBV7-2 and TRBJ2-1): GAGVSQSPSNKVTEKGKDVELRCDPISGHTALYWYRQSLGQGLEFLIYFQGNSAPDKSGLPSDRFSAERTGGSVSTLTIQRTQQEDSAVYLCASSLGGSGGLNEQFFGPGTRLTVL.

This clone has a handful of counts. This chain uses TRBV29-1 with TRBJ2-5; D not resolved. CDR1 and CDR2 from the germline V gene are SQVTM and ANQGSEA. The CDR3 extends over 12 amino acids. Between the trimmed V and J ends, which lost 7 bases and 1 base, there was a span of 10 bases. CDR3 DNA: TGCAGCGCGGCGCGGTCCCAAGAGACCCAGTACTTC. Its translation is CSAARSQETQYF.

This clone turned up a few times. This chain uses TRBV27 with TRBJ2-1, with TRBD1 matching 7 bases. This CDR3 contains 15 residues. V gave up 5 bases and J gave up 6 bases; unmatched junction bases: 10. Germline CDR1 is MNHEY and CDR2 is SMNVEV (reference sequence). CDR3 loop: CASSIDRAFSNEQFF. The CDR3 nucleotides read TGTGCCAGCAGTATAGACAGGGCATTTTCCAATGAGCAGTTCTTC.

The V and J genes are TRBV11-2 and TRBJ2-1, with TRBD1 identical over 12 bases. CDR1 and CDR2 from the germline V gene are SGHAT and FQNNGV. CDR3 length equals 16 residues. V trimming: 5 bases; J trimming: 7 bases; junction bases outside the gene matches: 9. CDR3 loop: CASSPLPGQGANEQFF. In DNA, the CDR3 is TGTGCCAGCAGCCCTCTTCCGGGACAGGGGGCAAATGAGCAGTTCTTC.

The chain carries TRBV7-9 and TRBJ1-5, with D unclear. Trimming shortened V by 1 base and J by 4 bases, and 8 bases separated the two germline ends. Germline V gene lookup returns CDR1 SEHNR and CDR2 FQNEAQ (reference sequence). The CDR3 has 14 residues. The CDR3 region has the DNA TGTGCCAGCAGCTTAGGTGCCAGAAATCAGCCCCAGCATTTT. It specifies CASSLGARNQPQHF.

This clone was found a few times. The rearrangement links TRBV18 to TRBJ2-3; the D gene is possibly TRBD2 (5 bases). CDR3 length: 14 residues. V was trimmed by 2 bases and J by 3 bases, leaving 9 bases between them. Germline lookup yields CDR1 KGHSH and CDR2 LQKENI. Written as DNA, the CDR3 is TGTGCCAGCTCACCAGGGCTAGCAACAGATACGCAGTATTTT. Protein: CASSPGLATDTQYF.

The V gene is TRBV4-3, the J gene TRBJ2-3, with TRBD2 as a possible D gene (6 bases). This CDR3 has 15 residues. Trimming removed 0 bases from V and 4 bases from J, with 11 bases in between. The V gene's germline CDR1 is LGHNA and CDR2 YSLEER. CDR3 coding DNA: TGCGCCAGCAGCCAAGATGGAGGGTACGCAGATACGCAGTATTTT. The encoded protein is CASSQDGGYADTQYF.

The CDR3 sequence: CASSPPGGTYEQYF. The CDR3 DNA follows: TGTGCCAGCAGCCCGCCGGGAGGTACCTACGAGCAGTACTTC. V usage is TRBV11-2 and J usage is TRBJ2-7; the match to TRBD2 covers 7 bases. Germline CDR1 SGHAT, CDR2 FQNNGV. This CDR3 contains 14 residues. The V segment lost 5 bases and the J segment 2 bases; nucleotides outside the gene matches: 6.

The CDR3 DNA reads as TGTGCCAGCAGTGAATATAGCGGGAGGGCCTGGGAGCAGTTCTTC. Translating gives CASSEYSGRAWEQFF. The chain joins TRBV25-1 to TRBJ2-1; 11 bases line up with TRBD2. V gave up 0 bases and J gave up 10 bases; unmatched junction bases: 5. This CDR3 spans 15 amino acids. Germline CDR1 MGHDK, CDR2 SYGVNS.

The chain employs TRBV2 and TRBJ2-1, with 14 nucleotides matching TRBD2. The CDR3 is 15 amino acids. The germline V gene encodes CDR1 SNHLY and CDR2 FYNNEI. With V trimmed by 10 bases and J by 6 bases, 8 bases remained unmatched. In DNA form, the CDR3 reads TGTGCCACCCCGACTAGCGGGGGGGCTAGCAATGAGCAGTTCTTC. It translates to CATPTSGGASNEQFF.

This clone has more than one count but fewer than ten. The chain uses TRBV16 and TRBJ1-1, with no clear D. This CDR3 spans 14 amino acids. Germline CDR1 and CDR2: KGHSY and FQNENV. The V gene lost 7 bases and the J gene lost 5 bases, with 17 bases spanning the gap. CDR3 residues: CASTPIHAGTEAFF. The CDR3 DNA reads as TGTGCCAGCACCCCGATTCACGCGGGGACTGAAGCTTTCTTT.

The CDR3 DNA reads as TGTGCCAGCAGCACCAGACAGGGGGCAGATACGCAGTATTTT. Its protein product is CASSTRQGADTQYF. This chain joins TRBV7-8 and TRBJ2-3; 9 bases align to TRBD1. CDR1 SGHVS and CDR2 FQNEAQ come from the germline V gene. This CDR3 spans 14 amino acids. V shed 5 bases and J 4 bases; nucleotides not matched to a gene: 4.

This clone was found a few times. V is TRBV10-2 and J is TRBJ2-5; a possible D gene is TRBD1 (6 bases). The CDR3 spans 15 residues. Trimming left V 3 bases short and J 1 base short, with 12 bases between. Looked up from germline, CDR1 is WSHSY and CDR2 is SAAADI. The CDR3 DNA reads as TGCGCCAGCAGTGACGTCCAGGGGTCCCAAGAGACCCAGTACTTC. Translating it yields CASSDVQGSQETQYF.

The chain recombines TRBV25-1 with TRBJ1-6; TRBD1 matches at 8 bases. The J segment lost 7 bases and the V segment lost 3 bases, leaving 11 bases of the junction unmatched. This CDR3 has 17 amino acids. The germline CDR1 and CDR2 sequences are MGHDK and SYGVNS. The CDR3 nucleotides are TGTGCCAGCAGTGATCCGGACAGGGTGTCTGGAAATTCACCCCTCCACTTT. This encodes CASSDPDRVSGNSPLHF.

The J gene is TRBJ1-3, the V gene TRBV5-6; 7 nucleotides match TRBD1. This CDR3 spans 14 amino acids. Trimming removed 4 bases from V and 4 bases from J; junction bases left unmatched: 5. Per germline, CDR1 SGHDT and CDR2 YYEEEE. The CDR3 reads CASSLDRRGNTIYF. The CDR3, as DNA: TGTGCCAGCAGCCTGGACAGGCGCGGAAACACCATATATTTT.